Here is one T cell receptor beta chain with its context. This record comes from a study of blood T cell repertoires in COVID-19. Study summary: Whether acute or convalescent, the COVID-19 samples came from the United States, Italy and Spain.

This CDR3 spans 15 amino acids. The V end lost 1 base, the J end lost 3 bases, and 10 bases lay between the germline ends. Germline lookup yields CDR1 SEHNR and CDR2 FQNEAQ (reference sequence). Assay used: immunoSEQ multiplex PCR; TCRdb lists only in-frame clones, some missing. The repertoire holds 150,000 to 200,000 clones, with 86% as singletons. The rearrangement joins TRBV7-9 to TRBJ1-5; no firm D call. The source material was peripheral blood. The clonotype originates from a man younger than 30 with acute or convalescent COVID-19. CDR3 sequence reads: CASSLVGPVNQPQHF. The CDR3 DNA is TGTGCCAGCAGCTTAGTTGGGCCAGTCAATCAGCCCCAGCATTTT.